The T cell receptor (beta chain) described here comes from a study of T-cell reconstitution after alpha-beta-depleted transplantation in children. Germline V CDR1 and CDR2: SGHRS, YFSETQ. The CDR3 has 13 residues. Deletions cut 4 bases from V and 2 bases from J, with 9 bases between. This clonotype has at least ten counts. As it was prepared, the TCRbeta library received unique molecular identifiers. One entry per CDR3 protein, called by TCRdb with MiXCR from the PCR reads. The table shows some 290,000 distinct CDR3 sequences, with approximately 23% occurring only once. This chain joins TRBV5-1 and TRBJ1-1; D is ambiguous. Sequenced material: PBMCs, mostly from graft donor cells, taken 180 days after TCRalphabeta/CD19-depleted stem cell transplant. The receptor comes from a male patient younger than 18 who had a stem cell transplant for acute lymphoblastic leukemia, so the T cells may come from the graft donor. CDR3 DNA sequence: TGCGCCAGCAGCCCTTTGTCAAACACTGAAGCTTTCTTT. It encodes CASSPLSNTEAFF.